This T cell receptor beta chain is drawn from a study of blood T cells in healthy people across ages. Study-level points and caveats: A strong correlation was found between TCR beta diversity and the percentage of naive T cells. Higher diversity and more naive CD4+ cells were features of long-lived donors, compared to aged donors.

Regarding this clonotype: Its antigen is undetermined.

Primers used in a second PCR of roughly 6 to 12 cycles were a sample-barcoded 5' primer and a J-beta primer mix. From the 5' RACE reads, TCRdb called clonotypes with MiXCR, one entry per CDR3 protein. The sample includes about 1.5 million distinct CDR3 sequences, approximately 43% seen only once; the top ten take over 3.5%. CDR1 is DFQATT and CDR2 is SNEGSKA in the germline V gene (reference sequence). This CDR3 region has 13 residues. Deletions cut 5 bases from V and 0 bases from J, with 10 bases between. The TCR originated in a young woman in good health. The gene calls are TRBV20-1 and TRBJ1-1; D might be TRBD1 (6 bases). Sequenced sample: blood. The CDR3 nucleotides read TGCAGTGCTGGCACAGGGTTGAACACTGAAGCTTTCTTT. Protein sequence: CSAGTGLNTEAFF.